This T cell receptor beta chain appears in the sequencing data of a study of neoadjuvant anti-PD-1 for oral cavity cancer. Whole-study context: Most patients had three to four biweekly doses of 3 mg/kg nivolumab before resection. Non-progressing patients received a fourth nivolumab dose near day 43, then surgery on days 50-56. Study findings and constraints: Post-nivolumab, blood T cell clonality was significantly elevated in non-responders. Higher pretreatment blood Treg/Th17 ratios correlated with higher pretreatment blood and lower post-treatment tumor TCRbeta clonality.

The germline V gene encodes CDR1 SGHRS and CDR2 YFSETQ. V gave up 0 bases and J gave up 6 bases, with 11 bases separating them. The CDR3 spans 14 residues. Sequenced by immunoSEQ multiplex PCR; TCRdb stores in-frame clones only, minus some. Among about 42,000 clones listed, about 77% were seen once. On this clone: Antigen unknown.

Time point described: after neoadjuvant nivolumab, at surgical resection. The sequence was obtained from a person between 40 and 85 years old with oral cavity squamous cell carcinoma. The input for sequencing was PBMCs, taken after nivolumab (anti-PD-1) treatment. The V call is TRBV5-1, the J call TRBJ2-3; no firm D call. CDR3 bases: TGCGCCAGCAGCTTGGGGGGTTTTAGGGATACGCAGTATTTT. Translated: CASSLGGFRDTQYF. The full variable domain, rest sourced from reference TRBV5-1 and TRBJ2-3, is KAGVTQTPRYLIKTRGQQVTLSCSPISGHRSVSWYQQTPGQGLQFLFEYFSETQRNKGNFPGRFSGRQFSNSRSEMNVSTLELGDSALYLCASSLGGFRDTQYFGPGTRLTVL.